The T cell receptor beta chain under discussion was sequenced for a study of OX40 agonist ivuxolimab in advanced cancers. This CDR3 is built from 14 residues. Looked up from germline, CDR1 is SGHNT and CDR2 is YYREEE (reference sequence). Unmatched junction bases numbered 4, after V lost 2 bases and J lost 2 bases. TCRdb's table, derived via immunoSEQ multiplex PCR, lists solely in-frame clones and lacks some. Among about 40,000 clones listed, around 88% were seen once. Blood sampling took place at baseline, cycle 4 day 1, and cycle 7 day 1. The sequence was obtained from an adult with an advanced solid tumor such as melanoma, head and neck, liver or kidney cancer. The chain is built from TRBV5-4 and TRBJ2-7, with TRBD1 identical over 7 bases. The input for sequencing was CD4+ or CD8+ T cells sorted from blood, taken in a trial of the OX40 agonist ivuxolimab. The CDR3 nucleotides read TGTGCCAGCAGCTTCGGTACAGGGGCCTACGAGCAGTACTTC. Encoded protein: CASSFGTGAYEQYF.